Listed below are T cell receptor beta chains from one sample, sequenced in a study of OX40 agonist ivuxolimab in advanced cancers. The assay was immunoSEQ multiplex PCR, and TCRdb's table has in-frame clones only and misses some. The sample records roughly 66,000 clones, nearly 90% being singletons. The specimen was CD4+ or CD8+ T cells sorted from blood, collected in a trial of the OX40 agonist ivuxolimab. Every receptor here comes from an adult with an advanced solid tumor such as melanoma, head and neck, liver or kidney cancer. The CDR3 runs from the conserved cysteine through the conserved F or W.

J: TRBJ1-2; V: TRBV2; CDR3: CASSGGGPYGYTF
J: TRBJ1-1; V: TRBV6-6; CDR3: CASSTANTEAFF
J: TRBJ2-3; V: TRBV19; CDR3: CASSLRTSGTDTQYF
J: TRBJ1-4; V: TRBV5-1; CDR3: CASSAGRRDEKLFF
J: TRBJ1-5; V: TRBV7-2; CDR3: CASSLGNRGQPQHF
J: TRBJ2-4; V: TRBV5-1; CDR3: CASSLGYEGLAKNIQYF
J: TRBJ1-5; V: TRBV27; CDR3: CASSPGSTAAKPQHF
J: TRBJ2-1; V: TRBV9; CDR3: CASSVDSSFYNEQFF
J: TRBJ1-1; V: TRBV7-2; CDR3: CASSLVVGRANTEAFF
J: TRBJ2-7; V: TRBV11-2; CDR3: CASSPHLGQGGPFIYEQYF
J: TRBJ2-1; V: TRBV5-1; CDR3: CASSLEGQSYNEQFF
J: TRBJ1-1; V: TRBV9; CDR3: CASSVVGGATEAFF
J: TRBJ2-1; V: TRBV4-1; CDR3: CASSPLGLAANNEQFF
J: TRBJ1-3; V: TRBV18; CDR3: CASSPQPDRGGNTIYF
J: TRBJ1-6; V: TRBV4-1; CDR3: CASSPQRENNSPLHF
J: TRBJ2-7; V: TRBV7-2; CDR3: CASSLAPGLAAYEQYF
J: TRBJ2-7; V: TRBV6-5; CDR3: CASSYSRGPSYEQYF
J: TRBJ2-7; V: TRBV6-1; CDR3: CASSLDRNYEQYF
J: TRBJ2-7; V: TRBV28; CDR3: CASSSTGFPYEQYF
J: TRBJ2-2; V: TRBV19; CDR3: CASAEQGALDTGELFF
J: TRBJ1-5; V: TRBV2; CDR3: CASRIERDQPQHF
J: TRBJ1-3; V: TRBV5-6; CDR3: CASSLKITGNTIYF
J: TRBJ1-4; V: TRBV30; CDR3: CAWTDRGFEKLFF
J: TRBJ2-2; V: TRBV19; CDR3: CASSIGGGKSTGELFF
J: TRBJ1-1; V: TRBV19; CDR3: CASSTTTGQLMNTEAFF
J: TRBJ1-6; V: TRBV6-5; CDR3: CASSSDRRSSSPLHF
J: TRBJ2-7; V: TRBV2; CDR3: CASSVTQGASEQYF
J: TRBJ2-1; V: TRBV15; CDR3: CATSRRRQSSYNEQFF
J: TRBJ2-1; V: TRBV7-3; CDR3: CASSLLARSSYNEQFF
J: TRBJ2-7; V: TRBV28; CDR3: CASSPVGAGFSYEQYF
J: TRBJ2-6; V: TRBV4-2; CDR3: CASSQDREVWGANVLTF
J: TRBJ2-7; V: TRBV14; CDR3: CASSQDLWGEQYF
J: TRBJ2-2; V: TRBV29-1; CDR3: CSVGQSNTGELFF
J: TRBJ1-2; V: TRBV20-1; CDR3: CSARSGYTF
J: TRBJ1-2; V: TRBV30; CDR3: CAWNWDGISNFGYTF
J: TRBJ2-3; V: TRBV2; CDR3: CASSDRLGGRTDTQYF
J: TRBJ2-2; V: TRBV19; CDR3: CASTRGSGLGTGELFF
J: TRBJ1-1; V: TRBV7-6; CDR3: CASTPGQGYDTEAFF
J: TRBJ1-1; V: TRBV7-3; CDR3: CASSARDRNTEAFF
J: TRBJ2-3; V: TRBV29-1; CDR3: CSADTGGTGDTQYF
J: TRBJ1-6; V: TRBV2; CDR3: CATGPGPTNSPLHF
J: .; V: TRBV28; CDR3: CASSFYRGHEQYF
J: TRBJ2-4; V: TRBV18; CDR3: CASSPPGLAGLAKNIQYF
J: TRBJ2-5; V: TRBV5-1; CDR3: CASKSALRDSQETQYF
J: TRBJ2-5; V: TRBV12-5; CDR3: CASGLAGGSSETQYF
J: TRBJ1-2; V: TRBV5-1; CDR3: CASSGTGSSYGYTF
J: TRBJ2-1; V: TRBV5-5; CDR3: CASSFQNTEYNEQFF
J: TRBJ2-1; V: TRBV20-1; CDR3: CSARINQGQFF
J: TRBJ2-3; V: TRBV30; CDR3: CAWSTGGRAGMDTQYF